This T cell receptor (beta chain) was obtained from a study of PD-1 blockade in classical Hodgkin lymphoma. Study background: The nivolumab dose that patients received was 3 mg/kg, given intravenously every 2 weeks.

Data came from immunoSEQ multiplex PCR; TCRdb stores just in-frame clones and leaves some out. The table lists around 31,000 clones, about 85% of them singletons. Each patient relapsed following autologous stem cell transplantation, and prior brentuximab vedotin exposure differed. Purification of CD4+ T cells from thawed PBMCs was performed via magnetic negative selection. Best overall response was complete response, partial response or progressive disease in these relapsed/refractory classical Hodgkin lymphoma patients. This CDR3 region has 12 residues. Per the germline V gene, CDR1 is ENHRY and CDR2 is SYGVKD. Trimming stripped 7 bases from V and 3 bases from J, with 9 bases between.

The sample in question was CD4+ T cells from blood, obtained at baseline. This chain links TRBV10-3 with TRBJ2-5; no firm D call. The TCR was taken from a human donor with classical Hodgkin lymphoma. DNA for the CDR3: TGTGCCATCAAGGGCTCGAAAGAGACCCAGTACTTC. It is translated as CAIKGSKETQYF.